This T cell receptor (beta chain) was identified in a study of shared clonotypes between healthy human individuals. Study conclusions and caveats: Naive subsets generally had larger estimated richness than memory subsets.

Germline V CDR1 and CDR2: MDHEN, SYDVKM. Trimming at V came to 6 bases and at J to 5 bases, leaving 10 bases not matched to a gene. The CDR3 consists of 15 residues. Profiled with immunoSEQ multiplex PCR; TCRdb holds only in-frame clones, not every one. Among approximately 2,200,000 clones, just over 90% were seen once, and the ten largest hold around 1.7%. With respect to this clone: As yet, its antigen is unknown.

In the naive CD8 group, cells lacked CD45RO and were positively selected for CCR7, so terminally differentiated effector memory CD45RA+ cells were left out. This receptor was taken from a man aged 18 to 30 in good health. Some clones in this sample may be carry-over from other donors' samples. This sequence joins TRBV28 and TRBJ2-4; 7 bases map to TRBD1. Sequenced input: naive CD8+ T cells from PBMCs. CDR3 bases: TGTGCCAGCAGCCCCCGCCCGGGACAGCAAAACATTCAGTACTTC. This codes for CASSPRPGQQNIQYF. Drawing the rest from reference TRBV28 and TRBJ2-4, the complete variable domain is DVKVTQSSRYLVKRTGEKVFLECVQDMDHENMFWYRQDPGLGLRLIYFSYDVKMKEKGDIPEGYSVSREKKERFSLILESASTNQTSMYLCASSPRPGQQNIQYFGAGTRLSVL.